This T cell receptor beta chain was retrieved from a study of T-cell reconstitution after alpha-beta-depleted transplantation in children. Notes on this clonotype: Its matching antigen is unknown.

TCRbeta library preparation incorporated unique molecular identifiers. TCRdb analysed the PCR reads with MiXCR anew, one entry per CDR3 protein. Here the sample spans just over 950,000 distinct CDR3 sequences, about 26% being singletons. Notes on the study in general: Surviving recipient T cells and thymic progenitors produced the high day-60 TCRbeta diversity seen in some patients. After one year, T-cell counts and TCRbeta diversity mostly came from new T cells.

Trimming shortened V by 1 base and J by 5 bases, and 18 bases separated the two germline ends. Germline V CDR1 and CDR2: MGHRA, YSYEKL. The CDR3 is made up of 16 amino acids. The sequencing here drew on PBMCs, mostly from graft donor cells, taken 360 days after TCRalphabeta/CD19-depleted stem cell transplant. The receptor comes from a boy less than two years old who had a stem cell transplant for SCID, so the T cells may come from the graft donor. This chain connects TRBV4-1 to TRBJ2-7; possible D gene TRBD2, 7 bases. The DNA for the CDR3 is TGCGCCAGCAGCCAAGTCCCCCCGGGGGGCCCCCACGAGCAGTACTTC. Amino acids: CASSQVPPGGPHEQYF.